The TCR beta chain described here comes from a study of blood T cells in healthy people across ages. The germline V and J ends were trimmed by 3 bases and 0 bases, with 9 bases remaining between them. Germline-derived CDR1 and CDR2 are SGHAT and FQNNGV. The CDR3 is 14 residues long. Sample-barcoded 5' priming and a J-beta primer mix drove a second PCR of about 6 to 12 cycles. Each cDNA molecule, via a template-switch adaptor with 12 random nucleotides, was tagged. Per sample, CDR3-containing paired-end reads numbered at least 2.5 million. TCRdb reanalysed the 5' RACE reads using MiXCR and keeps one entry per CDR3 protein. This sample has approximately 820,000 distinct CDR3 sequences, with approximately 44% found just once.

Sequencing was done on a sample of blood. The clonotype comes from a man aged 55-75 years in good health. The chain has TRBV11-2 and TRBJ2-7, with D perhaps TRBD1 (6 bases). The CDR3 DNA follows: TGTGCCAGCAGCTTCCGACAGGACTCCTACGAGCAGTACTTC. This encodes CASSFRQDSYEQYF.